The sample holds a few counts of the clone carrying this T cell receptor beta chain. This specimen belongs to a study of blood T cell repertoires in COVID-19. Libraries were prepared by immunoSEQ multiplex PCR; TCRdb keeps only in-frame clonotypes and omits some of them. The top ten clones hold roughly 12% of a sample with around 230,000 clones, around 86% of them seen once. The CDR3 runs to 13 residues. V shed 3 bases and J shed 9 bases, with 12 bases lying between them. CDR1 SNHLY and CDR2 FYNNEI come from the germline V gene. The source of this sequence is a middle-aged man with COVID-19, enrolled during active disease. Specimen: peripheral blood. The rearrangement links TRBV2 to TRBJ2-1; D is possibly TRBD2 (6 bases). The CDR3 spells CASSDMGTGEQFF. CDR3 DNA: TGTGCCAGCAGTGATATGGGGACTGGTGAGCAGTTCTTC.